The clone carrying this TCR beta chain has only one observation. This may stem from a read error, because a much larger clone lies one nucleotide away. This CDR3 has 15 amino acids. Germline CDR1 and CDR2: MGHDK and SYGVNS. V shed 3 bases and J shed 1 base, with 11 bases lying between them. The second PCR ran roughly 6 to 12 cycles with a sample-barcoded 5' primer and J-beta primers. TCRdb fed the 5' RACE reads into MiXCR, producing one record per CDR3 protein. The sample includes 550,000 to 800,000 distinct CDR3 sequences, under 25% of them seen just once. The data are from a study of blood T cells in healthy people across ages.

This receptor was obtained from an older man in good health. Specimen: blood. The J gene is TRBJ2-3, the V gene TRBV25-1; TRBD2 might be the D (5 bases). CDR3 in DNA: TGTGCCAGCAGTGATCCGCGGGCTCGCACAGATACGCAGTATTTT. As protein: CASSDPRARTDTQYF.